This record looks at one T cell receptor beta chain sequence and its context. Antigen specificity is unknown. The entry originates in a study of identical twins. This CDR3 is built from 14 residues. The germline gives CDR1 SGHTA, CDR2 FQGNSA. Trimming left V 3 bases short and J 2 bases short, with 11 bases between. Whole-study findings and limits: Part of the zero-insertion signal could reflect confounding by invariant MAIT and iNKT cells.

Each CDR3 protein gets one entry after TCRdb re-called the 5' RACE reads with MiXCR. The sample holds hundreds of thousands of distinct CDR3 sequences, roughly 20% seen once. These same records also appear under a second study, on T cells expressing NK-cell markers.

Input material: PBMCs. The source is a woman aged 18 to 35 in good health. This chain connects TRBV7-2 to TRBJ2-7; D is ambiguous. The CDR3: CASSFVPGPYEQYF. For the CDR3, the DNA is TGTGCCAGCAGCTTCGTACCAGGTCCCTACGAGCAGTACTTC.